This T cell receptor beta chain was captured in a study of CD8 T cells in Susac syndrome. There are 14 residues in the CDR3. V was clipped by 4 bases and J by 2 bases; unmatched bases: 3. Looked up from germline, CDR1 is SGHDN and CDR2 is FVKESK. TCR beta sequencing was performed on blood CD8+ and CD4+ T cells. Both CD4+ and CD8+ T cells were negatively isolated, and TEMRA cells underwent FACS enrichment. RNA in amounts of roughly 0.5 to 1 ug was reverse transcribed with random hexamers. TCR beta CDR3 was amplified by immunoSEQ multiplex PCR. This amplification extended across 54 Vbeta and 13 Jbeta segments. Each CDR3 protein gets one entry after TCRdb re-called the immunoSEQ multiplex PCR reads with MiXCR. Of about 300,000 distinct CDR3 sequences in the sample, roughly 90% were seen once.

What was sequenced was CD8+ T cells from PBMCs. The receptor comes from a human donor with multiple sclerosis. This chain links TRBV14 with TRBJ2-7; TRBD2 aligns across 9 bases. This chain's CDR3 is CASSLAGVPYEQYF. The CDR3 nucleotides are TGTGCCAGCAGCCTAGCGGGGGTCCCCTACGAGCAGTACTTC.